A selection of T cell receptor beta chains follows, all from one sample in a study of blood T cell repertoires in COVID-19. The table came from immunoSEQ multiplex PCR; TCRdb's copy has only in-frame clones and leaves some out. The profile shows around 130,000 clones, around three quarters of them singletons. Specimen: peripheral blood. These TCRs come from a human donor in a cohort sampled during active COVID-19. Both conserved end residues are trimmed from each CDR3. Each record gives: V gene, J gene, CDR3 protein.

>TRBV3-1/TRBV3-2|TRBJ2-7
ASSQDIQEQY
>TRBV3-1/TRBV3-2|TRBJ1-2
ASSQEARNYGYT
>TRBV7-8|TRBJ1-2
ASSFGGGYT
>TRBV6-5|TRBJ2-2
ASRISGGGTGELF
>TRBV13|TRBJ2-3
ASSTGLHDSDTQY
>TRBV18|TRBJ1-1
ASSPPVPANTEAF
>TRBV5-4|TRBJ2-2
ASSLGQGAGELF
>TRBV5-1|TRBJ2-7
ASSSGQGYEQY
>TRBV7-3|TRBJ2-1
ASSLMRSSGFSGSYNEQF
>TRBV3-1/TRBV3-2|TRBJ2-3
ASSFGLDGTDTQY
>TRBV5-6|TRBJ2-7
ASRPQGTGEQY
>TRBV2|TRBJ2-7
ASRIQGGSSYEQY
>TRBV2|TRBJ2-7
ASGLSDEQY
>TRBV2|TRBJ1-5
ASSRTENSNQPQH
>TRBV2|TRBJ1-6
ASRSGYNSPLH
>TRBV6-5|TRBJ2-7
ASSYLQGVLGYEQY
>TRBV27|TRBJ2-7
ATRGTGGPQEQY
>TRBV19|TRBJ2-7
ASSSDRTPIYEQY
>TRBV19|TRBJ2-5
ASSVFRGSETQY